These T cell receptor beta chains were read from a single sample in a study of identical twins. TCRdb reanalysed the 5' RACE reads using MiXCR and keeps one entry per CDR3 protein. The data hold around 340,000 distinct CDR3 sequences, with approximately 13% observed a single time. Another study also made use of these data, one on yellow fever vaccine responses in identical twins.

Sample: CD8+ T cells sorted from blood. These receptor sequences come from a woman aged 18-35 years in good health. Each CDR3 is given with its conserved first and last residue. D genes are given only for firm matches. Clone size is not always given. Where it is, it says once, few, many or a class for expanded clones.

>TRBD1|-|TRBV29-1|TRBJ1-2
TGCAGCGTTGACAACAGGGGGAGCTACACCTTC
CSVDNRGSYTF
>-|once|TRBV6-1|TRBJ1-2
TGTGCCAGCAGCCGTATAGGGGGATCCTATGGCTACACCTTC
CASSRIGGSYGYTF
>-|-|TRBV12-3/TRBV12-4|TRBJ2-7
TGTGCCAGCATGCCGGCGGGGTACGAGCAGTACTTC
CASMPAGYEQYF
>-|-|TRBV12-3/TRBV12-4|TRBJ2-1
TGTGCCAGCAGTTTAGCAGTAGGGGATTGGCAGTTCTTC
CASSLAVGDWQFF
>-|few|TRBV9|TRBJ1-5
TGTGCCAGCAGCAGCTCATCGGGATATCAGCCCCAGCATTTT
CASSSSSGYQPQHF
>TRBD2|once|TRBV7-8|TRBJ2-1
TGTGCCAGCAGCACCCCCGGACTAGCGGATGAGCAGTTCTTC
CASSTPGLADEQFF
>-|many|TRBV10-3|TRBJ2-3
TGTGCCATCAGTGAGTCACCGGACCCAGATACGCAGTATTTT
CAISESPDPDTQYF
>-|-|TRBV29-1|TRBJ2-3
TGCAGCGTTGAACCCCCGGACGATTCCACAGATACGCAGTATTTT
CSVEPPDDSTDTQYF
>TRBD1|many|TRBV7-9|TRBJ2-3
TGTGCCAGCAGCTCCGAGGACAGGACAGATACGCAGTATTTT
CASSSEDRTDTQYF
>-|-|TRBV2|TRBJ2-1
TGTGCCAGCAAGTCCAGATCCTACAATGAGCAGTTCTTC
CASKSRSYNEQFF
>TRBD2|-|TRBV27|TRBJ2-7
TGTGCCAGCCACGGGGGGATAAGGCGGGGGTCGAGCTCCTACGAGCAGTACTTC
CASHGGIRRGSSSYEQYF